The sample holds many counts of the clone carrying this T cell receptor beta chain. Its antigen is currently unknown. Axillary draining lymph nodes of breast cancer patients supplied the node samples. Trimming cost V 9 bases and J 6 bases, with 17 bases left between them. Germline V CDR1 and CDR2: KGHDR, SFDVKD. This CDR3 contains 13 residues. MiXCR, run by TCRdb on the multiplex PCR reads, gives a single entry per CDR3 protein. The profile shows approximately 130,000 distinct CDR3 sequences, roughly 20% of them singletons. The data originate from a study of breast tumors, draining lymph nodes, adjacent tissues. Study outcomes and limitations: Compared with lymph nodes, tumors were less diverse; compared with nontumor tissue, more.

The rearrangement links TRBV24-1 to TRBJ2-7, with D possibly being TRBD1 (6 bases). The TCR was taken from a female donor with breast cancer. Some clones in this sample may be carry-over from other donors' samples. The source material was axillary lymph node tissue. The CDR3 DNA is TGTGCCACCCAGGAAGGGGGTTGGGCCGAGCAGTACTTC. Translating it yields CATQEGGWAEQYF.